This T cell receptor (beta chain) was sequenced during a study of blood T cells in healthy people across ages. Whole-study findings and limits: Older age coincided with a roughly linear decline in TCR beta diversity per million T cells. Because donor CMV status was unknown, expanded clonotype changes were possibly confounded.

V trimming: 0 bases; J trimming: 7 bases; junction bases outside the gene matches: 11. There are 16 residues in the CDR3. CDR1 is SGDLS and CDR2 is YYNGEE in the germline V gene. A second PCR, run for about 6 to 11 cycles, used a sample-barcoded 5' primer plus a J-beta primer mix. A tag from a template-switch adaptor with 12 random nucleotides marked each cDNA molecule. TCRdb itself ran the 5' RACE reads through MiXCR, one entry per CDR3 protein. Of 550,000 to 800,000 distinct CDR3 sequences listed, about 32% are singletons. Details on this clonotype: Its matching antigen is unknown.

The sample providers were healthy Caucasian people from Russia, aged roughly 6 to 90. V usage is TRBV9 and J usage is TRBJ2-7, with 9 bases identical to TRBD2. The clonotype was recovered from a woman of 80 years or more in good health. Material for sequencing was blood. This CDR3 is CASSVDRIAGADEQYF. The CDR3 bases are TGTGCCAGCAGCGTAGATCGTATAGCGGGGGCGGATGAGCAGTACTTC.